This TCR beta chain was sequenced in a study of blood T cell repertoires in COVID-19. Study-wide background: T cells, B-cell-depleted T cells, or PBMCs provided the cDNA or gDNA that served as material.

The assay was immunoSEQ multiplex PCR, and TCRdb's table has in-frame clones only and misses some. The sample has 150,000 or so clones; roughly 84% are singletons. Germline V gene sequence: CDR1 SEHNR, CDR2 FQNEAQ (reference sequence). This CDR3 region has 15 residues. Trimming removed 5 bases at V and 1 base at J, with 14 bases between. This receptor was obtained from a woman aged 45-60 years in a cohort sampled during active or convalescent COVID-19. This chain joins TRBV7-9 and TRBJ1-1; D gene unclear. The source material was peripheral blood. The CDR3 nucleotides read TGTGCCAGCAGCCTCGGAGAGGGATCGAACACTGAAGCTTTCTTT. Amino acids: CASSLGEGSNTEAFF.